Presented here are 13 T cell receptor beta chains from one specimen sequenced in a study of blood T cell repertoires in COVID-19. Clones were sequenced by immunoSEQ multiplex PCR, and TCRdb holds only the in-frame ones, with some missing. The data contain 260,000 or so clones, 65% to 90% of them singletons. The sample consisted of PBMCs or T cells enriched from blood (not recorded which). Source of these receptors: a man between 18 and 35 years old who had recovered from COVID-19.

This rearrangement joins TRBV27 to TRBJ1-6; D uncertain. V dropped 4 bases and J dropped 0 bases, with 10 bases sitting between them. The germline V gene has CDR1 MNHEY and CDR2 SMNVEV (reference sequence). The CDR3 consists of 16 residues. CDR3 nucleotides: TGTGCCAGCAGTTCCCCCCTGAGCTCCTATAATTCACCCCTCCACTTT. Protein: CASSSPLSSYNSPLHF.

The chain has TRBV5-4 and TRBJ1-1, with 11 nucleotides matching TRBD1. The CDR3 length is 14 residues. The V gene's germline CDR1 is SGHNT and CDR2 YYREEE (reference sequence). Losses at the gene ends were 4 bases for V and 11 bases for J; bases not matched to a gene: 10. CDR3: CASSPGGQGALAFF. DNA of the CDR3: TGTGCCAGCAGCCCGGGTGGACAGGGGGCGTTGGCTTTCTTT.

In regard to this clone: Other DNA sequences in this sample translate to the same CDR3. This chain joins TRBV6-5 and TRBJ2-7; 8 positions agree with TRBD2. CDR3 length: 15 residues. Germline assignment: CDR1 MNHEY and CDR2 SVGAGI. V dropped 2 bases and J dropped 3; count of bases not matched to a gene: 6. The CDR3 loop reads CASSYTSGSSYEQYF. The CDR3 nucleotides are TGTGCCAGCAGTTACACTAGCGGCTCGAGCTACGAGCAGTACTTC.

The chain couples TRBV6-5 to TRBJ1-1, with D tentatively TRBD1 (6 bases). The CDR3 is made up of 13 amino acids. CDR1 is MNHEY and CDR2 is SVGAGI in the germline V gene. Trimming removed 8 bases from V and 1 base from J, with 11 bases in between. The CDR3 loop reads CASGWGQNTEAFF. The CDR3 DNA is TGTGCCAGCGGGTGGGGACAGAACACTGAAGCTTTCTTT.

The gene calls are TRBV12-5 and TRBJ2-3; a weak D match, TRBD2 (7 bases). Germline CDR1 reads LGHNT; CDR2 reads FRNRAP. The V end lost 0 bases, the J end lost 4 bases, and 11 bases lay between the germline ends. This CDR3 region has 15 residues. The CDR3 reads CASGLVRGGADTQYF. The CDR3 DNA reads as TGTGCTAGTGGTTTGGTACGAGGGGGGGCAGATACGCAGTATTTT.

The genes are TRBV11-2 and TRBJ2-7; TRBD2 is a possible D gene (5 bases). CDR3 length: 12 amino acids. Germline CDR1 reads SGHAT; CDR2 reads FQNNGV. The V end lost 0 bases, the J end lost 6 bases, and 6 bases lay between the germline ends. CDR3 DNA sequence: TGTGCCAGCAGCTTAGATCGGGGCGAGCAGTACTTC. Its translation is CASSLDRGEQYF.

The chain joins TRBV11-3 to TRBJ1-1; a possible D gene is TRBD1 (5 bases). V was pared by 8 bases and J by 7 bases, with 26 bases between. Looked up from germline, CDR1 is SGHNT and CDR2 is YENEEA. The CDR3 is made up of 16 amino acids. The CDR3 is CASADRRGGGYGEAFF. CDR3 in DNA: TGTGCCAGCGCTGACAGACGTGGGGGGGGTTACGGTGAAGCTTTCTTT.

The rearrangement links TRBV5-1 to TRBJ2-2; 9 nucleotides agree with TRBD1. This CDR3 has 14 residues. The V gene's germline CDR1 is SGHRS and CDR2 YFSETQ. The J segment lost 6 bases and the V segment lost 4 bases, leaving 4 bases of the junction unmatched. CDR3 in amino acids: CASSLGQGAGELFF. The DNA for the CDR3 is TGCGCCAGCAGCCTGGGACAGGGCGCCGGGGAGCTGTTTTTT. Variable domain in full (rest from reference TRBV5-1 and TRBJ2-2): KAGVTQTPRYLIKTRGQQVTLSCSPISGHRSVSWYQQTPGQGLQFLFEYFSETQRNKGNFPGRFSGRQFSNSRSEMNVSTLELGDSALYLCASSLGQGAGELFFGEGSRLTVL.

This clone appeared once. The chain carries TRBV5-1 and TRBJ2-1, with 7 bases fitting TRBD2. The CDR3 contains 15 residues. The J segment lost 1 base and the V segment lost 4 bases, leaving 5 bases of the junction unmatched. Germline CDR1 is SGHRS and CDR2 is YFSETQ. The CDR3 sequence: CASSPRGESYNEQFF. CDR3 sequence (DNA): TGCGCCAGCAGCCCACGGGGGGAGTCCTACAATGAGCAGTTCTTC.

The genes are TRBV27 and TRBJ1-4; 9 bases are shared with TRBD1. Germline CDR1 is MNHEY and CDR2 is SMNVEV (reference sequence). This CDR3 is built from 14 residues. Trimming removed 7 bases from V and 5 bases from J; junction bases left unmatched: 5. The CDR3 sequence: CASKDRGKNEKLFF. CDR3 sequence (DNA): TGTGCCAGCAAGGACAGGGGAAAAAATGAAAAACTGTTTTTT.

This clone has just one count. The V gene is TRBV19, the J gene TRBJ1-1; possible D gene TRBD1, 5 bases. CDR3 length: 13 residues. The V gene's germline CDR1 is LNHDA and CDR2 SQIVND (reference sequence). The V end was cut by 2 bases, the J end by 5 bases, with 9 bases between. DNA for the CDR3: TGTGCCAGTAGTATAAGTGGGGCTACTGAAGCTTTCTTT. This codes for CASSISGATEAFF. The entire variable domain, with the rest obtained from reference TRBV19 and TRBJ1-1, is as follows: DGGITQSPKYLFRKEGQNVTLSCEQNLNHDAMYWYRQDPGQGLRLIYYSQIVNDFQKGDIAEGYSVSREKKESFPLTVTSAQKNPTAFYLCASSISGATEAFFGQGTRLTVV.

V and J are TRBV6-5 and TRBJ1-2; D perhaps matches TRBD1 (6 bases). V was cut by 8 bases and J by 1 base, with 11 bases left in between. The V gene's germline CDR1 is MNHEY and CDR2 SVGAGI. CDR3 length: 13 amino acids. The CDR3 loop reads CASLDSNNYGYTF. The CDR3 region has the DNA TGTGCCAGCCTGGACAGCAATAACTATGGCTACACCTTC.

This clone is a singleton in its sample. V and J are TRBV5-1 and TRBJ2-5, with D unclear. Germline V CDR1 and CDR2: SGHRS, YFSETQ. V dropped 2 bases and J dropped 3 bases, with 8 bases sitting between them. This CDR3 has 13 residues. The CDR3 DNA follows: TGCGCCAGCAGCTTTAGTGATAAAGAGACCCAGTACTTC. Translation gives CASSFSDKETQYF.